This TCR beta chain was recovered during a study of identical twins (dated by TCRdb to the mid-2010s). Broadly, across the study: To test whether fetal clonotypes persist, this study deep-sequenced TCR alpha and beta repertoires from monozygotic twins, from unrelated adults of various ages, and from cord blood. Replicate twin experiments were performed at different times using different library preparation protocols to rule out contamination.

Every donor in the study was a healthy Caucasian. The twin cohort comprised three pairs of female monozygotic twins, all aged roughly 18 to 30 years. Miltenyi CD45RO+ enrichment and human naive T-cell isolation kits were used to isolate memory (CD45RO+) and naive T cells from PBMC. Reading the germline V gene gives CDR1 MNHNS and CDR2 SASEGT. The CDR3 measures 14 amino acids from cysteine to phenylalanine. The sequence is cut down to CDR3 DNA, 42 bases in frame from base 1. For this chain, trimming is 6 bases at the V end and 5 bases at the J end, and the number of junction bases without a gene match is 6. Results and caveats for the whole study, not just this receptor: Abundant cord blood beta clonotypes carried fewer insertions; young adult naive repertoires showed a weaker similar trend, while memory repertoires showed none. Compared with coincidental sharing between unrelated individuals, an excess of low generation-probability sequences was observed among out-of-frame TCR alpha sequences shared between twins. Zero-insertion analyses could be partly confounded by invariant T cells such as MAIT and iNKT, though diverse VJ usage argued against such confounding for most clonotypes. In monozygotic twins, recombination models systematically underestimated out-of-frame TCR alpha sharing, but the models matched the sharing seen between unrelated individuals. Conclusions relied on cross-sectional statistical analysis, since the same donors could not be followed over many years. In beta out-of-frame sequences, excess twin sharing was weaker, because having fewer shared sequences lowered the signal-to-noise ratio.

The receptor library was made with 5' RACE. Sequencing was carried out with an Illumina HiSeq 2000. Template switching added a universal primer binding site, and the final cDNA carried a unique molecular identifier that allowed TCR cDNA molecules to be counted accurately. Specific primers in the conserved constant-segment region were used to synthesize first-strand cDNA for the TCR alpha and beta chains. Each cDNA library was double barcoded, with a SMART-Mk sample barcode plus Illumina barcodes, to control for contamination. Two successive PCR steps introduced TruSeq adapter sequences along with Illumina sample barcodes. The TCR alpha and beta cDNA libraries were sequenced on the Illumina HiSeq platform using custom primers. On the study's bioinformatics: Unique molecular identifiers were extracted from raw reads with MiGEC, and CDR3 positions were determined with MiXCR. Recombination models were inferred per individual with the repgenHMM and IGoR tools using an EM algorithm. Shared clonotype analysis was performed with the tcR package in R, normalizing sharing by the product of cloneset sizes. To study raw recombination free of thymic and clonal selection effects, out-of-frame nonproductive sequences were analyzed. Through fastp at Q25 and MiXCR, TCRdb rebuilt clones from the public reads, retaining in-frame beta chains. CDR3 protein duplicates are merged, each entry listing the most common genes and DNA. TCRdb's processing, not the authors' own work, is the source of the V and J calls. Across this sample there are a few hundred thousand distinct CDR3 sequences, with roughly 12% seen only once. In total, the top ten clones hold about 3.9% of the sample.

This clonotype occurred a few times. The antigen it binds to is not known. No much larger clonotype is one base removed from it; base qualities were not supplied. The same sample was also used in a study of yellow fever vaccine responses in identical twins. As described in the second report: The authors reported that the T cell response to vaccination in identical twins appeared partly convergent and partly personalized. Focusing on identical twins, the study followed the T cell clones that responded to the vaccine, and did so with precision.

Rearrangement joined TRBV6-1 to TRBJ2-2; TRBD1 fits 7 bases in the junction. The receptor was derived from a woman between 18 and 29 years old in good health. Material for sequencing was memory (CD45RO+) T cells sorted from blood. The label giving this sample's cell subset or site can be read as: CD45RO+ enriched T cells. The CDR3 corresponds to CASRTGQQTGELFF. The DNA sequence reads TGTGCCAGCAGGACGGGACAGCAAACCGGGGAGCTGTTTTTT.